This T cell receptor (beta chain) is from a study of cytotoxic CD8 clonotypes in ibrutinib-treated CLL. Study outcomes and limitations: Rare overall, public clonotypes shrank or held steady under therapy. The study found clonality rose at ibrutinib response, then fell toward baseline at progression.

CDR1 and CDR2 (germline): SEHNR, FQNEAQ (reference sequence). The CDR3 runs to 17 residues. Trimming removed 3 bases at V and 0 bases at J, with 18 bases between. Points on this clone: Its antigen is unidentified.

TCRdb keeps only in-frame clones here, not all; method: immunoSEQ multiplex PCR. The sample lists some 200,000 clones; just over 70% were seen once. This sequence was found in a human donor with chronic lymphocytic leukemia. Sequencing used PBMCs, obtained after 12 months of ibrutinib treatment. The chain carries TRBV7-9 and TRBJ2-7, with D unclear. The CDR3 DNA sequence: TGTGCCAGCAGCTTTAGAGTGAGGCAGTCAAACTCCTACGAGCAGTACTTC. It specifies CASSFRVRQSNSYEQYF.